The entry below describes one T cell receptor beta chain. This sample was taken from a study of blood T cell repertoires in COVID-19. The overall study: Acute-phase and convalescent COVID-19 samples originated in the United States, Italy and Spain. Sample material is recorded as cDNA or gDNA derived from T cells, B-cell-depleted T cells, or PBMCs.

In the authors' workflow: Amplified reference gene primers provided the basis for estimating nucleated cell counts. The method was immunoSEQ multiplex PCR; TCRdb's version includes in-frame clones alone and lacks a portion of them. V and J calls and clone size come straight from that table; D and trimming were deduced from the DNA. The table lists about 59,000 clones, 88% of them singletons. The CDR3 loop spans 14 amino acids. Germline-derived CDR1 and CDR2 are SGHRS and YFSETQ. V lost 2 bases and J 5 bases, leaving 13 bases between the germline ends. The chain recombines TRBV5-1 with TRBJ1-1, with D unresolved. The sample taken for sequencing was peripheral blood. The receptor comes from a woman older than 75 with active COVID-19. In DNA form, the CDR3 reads TGCGCCAGCAGCTTAAAGTCTTTCGGGACTGAAGCTTTCTTT. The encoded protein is CASSLKSFGTEAFF.